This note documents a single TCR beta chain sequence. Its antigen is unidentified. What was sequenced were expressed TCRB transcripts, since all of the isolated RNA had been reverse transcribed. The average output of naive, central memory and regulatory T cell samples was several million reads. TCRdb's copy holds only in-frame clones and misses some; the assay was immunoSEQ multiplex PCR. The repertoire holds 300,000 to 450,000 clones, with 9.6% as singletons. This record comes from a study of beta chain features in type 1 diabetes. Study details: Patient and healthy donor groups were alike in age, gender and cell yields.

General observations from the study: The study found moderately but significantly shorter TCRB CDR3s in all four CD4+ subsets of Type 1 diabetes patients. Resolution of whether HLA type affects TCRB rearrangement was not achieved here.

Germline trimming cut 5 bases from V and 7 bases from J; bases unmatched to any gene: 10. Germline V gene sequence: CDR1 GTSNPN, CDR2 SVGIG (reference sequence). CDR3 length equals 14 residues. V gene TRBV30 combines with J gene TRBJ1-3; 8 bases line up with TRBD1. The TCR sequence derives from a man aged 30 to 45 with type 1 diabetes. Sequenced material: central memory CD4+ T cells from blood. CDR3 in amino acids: CAWDPAAGGNTIYF. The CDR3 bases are TGTGCCTGGGACCCCGCAGCAGGGGGCAACACCATATATTTT.